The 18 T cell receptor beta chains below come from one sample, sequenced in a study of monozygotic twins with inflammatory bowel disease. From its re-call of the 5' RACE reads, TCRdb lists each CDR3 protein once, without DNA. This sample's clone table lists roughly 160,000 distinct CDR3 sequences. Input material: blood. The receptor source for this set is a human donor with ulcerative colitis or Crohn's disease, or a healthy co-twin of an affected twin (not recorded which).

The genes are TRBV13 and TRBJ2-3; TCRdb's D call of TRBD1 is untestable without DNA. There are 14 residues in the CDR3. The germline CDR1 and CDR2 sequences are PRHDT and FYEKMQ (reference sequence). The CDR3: CASSLGDGMDTQYF.

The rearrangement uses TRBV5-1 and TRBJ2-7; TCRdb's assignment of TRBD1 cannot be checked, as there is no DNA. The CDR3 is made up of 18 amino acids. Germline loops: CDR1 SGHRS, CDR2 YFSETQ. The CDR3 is CASSLLTTGGLGTYEQYF.

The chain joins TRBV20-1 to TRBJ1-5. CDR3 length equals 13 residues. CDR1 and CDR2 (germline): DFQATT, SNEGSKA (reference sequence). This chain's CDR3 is CSARPRGGQPQHF.

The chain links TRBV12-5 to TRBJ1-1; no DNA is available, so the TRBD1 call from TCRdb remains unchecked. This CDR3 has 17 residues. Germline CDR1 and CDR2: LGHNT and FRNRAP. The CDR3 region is CASGLYRDRGRGTEAFF. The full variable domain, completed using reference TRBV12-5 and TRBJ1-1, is DARVTQTPRHKVTEMGQEVTMRCQPILGHNTVFWYRQTMMQGLELLAYFRNRAPLDDSGMPKDRFSAEMPDATLATLKIQPSEPRDSAVYFCASGLYRDRGRGTEAFFGQGTRLTVV.

The CDR3 sequence: CASSLGQGADPQYF. The V call is TRBV7-9, the J call TRBJ2-3; TCRdb designates TRBD1, a call that cannot be tested without DNA. The CDR3 runs to 14 residues. The germline V gene encodes CDR1 SEHNR and CDR2 FQNEAQ (reference sequence).

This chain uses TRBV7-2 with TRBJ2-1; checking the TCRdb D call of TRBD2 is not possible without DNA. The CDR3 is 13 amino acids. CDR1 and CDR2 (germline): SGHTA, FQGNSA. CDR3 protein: CASSLVTRDEQFF.

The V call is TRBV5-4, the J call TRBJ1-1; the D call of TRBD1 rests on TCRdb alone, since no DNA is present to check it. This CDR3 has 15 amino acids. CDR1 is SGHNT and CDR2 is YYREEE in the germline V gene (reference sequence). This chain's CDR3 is CASSPPVGMNTEAFF.

The CDR3 protein is CASSKIAGYTDTQYF. The chain joins TRBV27 to TRBJ2-3; the D call from TCRdb, TRBD2, cannot be confirmed without DNA. CDR3 length: 15 amino acids. CDR1 is MNHEY, CDR2 SMNVEV, per germline (reference sequence).

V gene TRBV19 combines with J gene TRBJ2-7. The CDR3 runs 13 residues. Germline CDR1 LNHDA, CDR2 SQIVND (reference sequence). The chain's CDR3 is CASRDRGSYEQYF. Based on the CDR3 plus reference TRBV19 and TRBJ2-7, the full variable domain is DGGITQSPKYLFRKEGQNVTLSCEQNLNHDAMYWYRQDPGQGLRLIYYSQIVNDFQKGDIAEGYSVSREKKESFPLTVTSAQKNPTAFYLCASRDRGSYEQYFGPGTRLTVT.

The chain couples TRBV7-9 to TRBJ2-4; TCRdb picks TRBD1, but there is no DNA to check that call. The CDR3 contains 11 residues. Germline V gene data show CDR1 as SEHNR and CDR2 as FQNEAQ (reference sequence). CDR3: CASSLEGVQYF.

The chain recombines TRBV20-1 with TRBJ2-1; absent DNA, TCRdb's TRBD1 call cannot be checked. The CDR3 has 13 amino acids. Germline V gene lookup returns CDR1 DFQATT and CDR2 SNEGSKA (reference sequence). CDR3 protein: CSARRDRGNEQFF.

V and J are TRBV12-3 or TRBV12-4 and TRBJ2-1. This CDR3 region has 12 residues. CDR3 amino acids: CASSETRMEQFF.

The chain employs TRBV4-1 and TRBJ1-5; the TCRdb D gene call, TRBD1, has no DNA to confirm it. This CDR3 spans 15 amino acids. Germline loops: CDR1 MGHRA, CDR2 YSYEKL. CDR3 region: CASSQDGTGTQPQHF.

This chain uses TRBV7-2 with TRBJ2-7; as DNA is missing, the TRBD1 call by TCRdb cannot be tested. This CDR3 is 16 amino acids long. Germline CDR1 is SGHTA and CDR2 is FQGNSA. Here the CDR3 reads CASSSGTGANSYEQYF.

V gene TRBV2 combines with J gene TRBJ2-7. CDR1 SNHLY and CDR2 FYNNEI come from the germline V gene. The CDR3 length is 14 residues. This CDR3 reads CASSDQRTAYEQYF.

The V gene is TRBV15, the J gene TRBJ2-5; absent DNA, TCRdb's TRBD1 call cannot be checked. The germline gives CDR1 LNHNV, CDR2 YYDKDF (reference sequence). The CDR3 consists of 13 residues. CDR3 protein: CATSRLEGGTQYF.

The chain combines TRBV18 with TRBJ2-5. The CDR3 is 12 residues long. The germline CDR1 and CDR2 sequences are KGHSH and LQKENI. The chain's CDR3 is CASSPSQETQYF. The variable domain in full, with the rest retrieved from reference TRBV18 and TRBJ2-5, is NAGVMQNPRHLVRRRGQEARLRCSPMKGHSHVYWYRQLPEEGLKFMVYLQKENIIDESGMPKERFSAEFPKEGPSILRIQQVVRGDSAAYFCASSPSQETQYFGPGTRLLVL.

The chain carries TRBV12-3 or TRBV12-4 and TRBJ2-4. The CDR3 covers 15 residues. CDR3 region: CASSRDLVAKNIQYF.